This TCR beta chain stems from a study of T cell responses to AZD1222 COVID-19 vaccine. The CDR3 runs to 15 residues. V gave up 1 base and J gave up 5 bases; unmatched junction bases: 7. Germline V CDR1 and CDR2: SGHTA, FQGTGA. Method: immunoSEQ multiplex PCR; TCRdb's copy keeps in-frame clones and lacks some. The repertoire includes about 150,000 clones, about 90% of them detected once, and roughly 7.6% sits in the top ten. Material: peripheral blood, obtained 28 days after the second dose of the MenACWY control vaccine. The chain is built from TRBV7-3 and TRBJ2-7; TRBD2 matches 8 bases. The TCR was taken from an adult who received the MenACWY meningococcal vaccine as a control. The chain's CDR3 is CASSLMGLGSNEQYF. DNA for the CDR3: TGTGCCAGCAGCTTAATGGGACTAGGGTCCAACGAGCAGTACTTC.